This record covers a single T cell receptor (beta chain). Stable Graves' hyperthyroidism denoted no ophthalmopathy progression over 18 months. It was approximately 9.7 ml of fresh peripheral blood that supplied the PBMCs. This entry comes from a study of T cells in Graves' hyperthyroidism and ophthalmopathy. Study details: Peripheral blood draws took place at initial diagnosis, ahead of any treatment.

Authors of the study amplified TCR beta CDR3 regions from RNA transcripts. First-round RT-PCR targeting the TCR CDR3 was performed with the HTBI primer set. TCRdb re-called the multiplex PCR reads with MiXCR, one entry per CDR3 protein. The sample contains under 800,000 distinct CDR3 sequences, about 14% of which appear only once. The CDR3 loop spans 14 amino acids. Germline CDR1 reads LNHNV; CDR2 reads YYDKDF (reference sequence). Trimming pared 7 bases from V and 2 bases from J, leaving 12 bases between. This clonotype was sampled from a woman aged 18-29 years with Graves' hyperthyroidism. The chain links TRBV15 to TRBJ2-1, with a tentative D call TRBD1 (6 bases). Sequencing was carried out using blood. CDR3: CATNINRAYNEQFF. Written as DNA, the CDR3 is TGTGCCACCAACATAAACAGGGCCTACAATGAGCAGTTCTTC.